This TCR beta chain stems from a study of cytomegalovirus exposure and HLA in healthy donors. Study results and caveats: The later analysis indicated that the majority of CMV-associated TCR beta chains appeared HLA-restricted. Specificity for CMV antigens was confirmed in vitro for a few of the CMV-associated chains. Later examination showed HLA-associated TCR beta chains had greater clonal expansion than equally common others.

The CDR3 extends over 15 amino acids. Germline loops: CDR1 SNHLY, CDR2 FYNNEI. V was pared by 6 bases and J by 8 bases, with 10 bases of the junction left unmatched. Primers included in the PCR were 60 Vbeta and 13 Jbeta primers. Data came from immunoSEQ multiplex PCR; TCRdb stores just in-frame clones and leaves some out. The sample contains about 160,000 clones, just under 80% of which appear only once. About this clone: Its antigen is currently unknown.

The clonotype was recovered from a woman aged 40 to 50 in good health and CMV-seropositive. Sequencing input: PBMCs. This chain connects TRBV2 to TRBJ1-4; 9 positions agree with TRBD1. The CDR3 is CASSERTGEKEKLFF. In nucleotides, the CDR3 is TGTGCCAGCAGCGAACGGACAGGGGAAAAGGAAAAACTGTTTTTT.